The 19 T cell receptor beta chains below were found in one sample sequenced in a study of blood T cells in healthy people across ages. For the second PCR, which ran for about 7 to 12 cycles, a sample-barcoded 5' primer and a J-beta primer mix were used. TCRdb analysed the 5' RACE reads with MiXCR anew, one entry per CDR3 protein. The sample lists around 900,000 distinct CDR3 sequences, 25% to 35% seen once, with roughly a sixth in the top ten. The sequencing input was blood. These receptors all come from a woman older than 75 in good health.

This clonotype was detected only a few times. The V gene is TRBV7-2, the J gene TRBJ1-3; no reliable D call. The ends were cut back, 5 bases at V and 0 bases at J, with 8 bases in the middle. CDR3 length: 14 residues. CDR1 and CDR2 from the germline V gene are SGHTA and FQGNSA. The CDR3 loop is CASSPQNSGNTIYF. As DNA, the CDR3 is TGTGCCAGCAGCCCGCAGAACTCTGGAAACACCATATATTTT.

This chain uses TRBV7-2 with TRBJ1-3; unclear D gene. Trimming cost V 2 bases and J 0 bases, with 8 bases left between them. The CDR3 contains 15 residues. Germline CDR1 reads SGHTA; CDR2 reads FQGNSA. CDR3 region: CASSLSSASGNTIYF. The CDR3 DNA sequence: TGTGCCAGCAGCTTATCGTCAGCCTCTGGAAACACCATATATTTT.

A note on this clonotype: This may be a read error, as it is one base from a much larger clone. The chain has TRBV4-3 and TRBJ1-5; no clear D. CDR1 is LGHNA, CDR2 YSLEER, per germline. This CDR3 is 16 amino acids long. Here the CDR3 reads CANSQDLAGSGQPQHF. CDR3 DNA: TGCGCCAACAGCCAAGATCTCGCGGGCTCGGGACAGCCCCAGCATTTT.

Details on this clonotype: A junction end diverges from the germline sequence, so it may reflect a read error. This chain links TRBV2 with TRBJ1-5; 8 bases map to TRBD1. The germline V gene has CDR1 SNHLY and CDR2 FYNNEI. The CDR3 has 15 amino acids. For the CDR3, the DNA is TGTGCCAGCAGTGAAACAGGGGGTGGCAACCAGCCCCAGCATTTT. Its protein product is CASSETGGGNQPQHF.

V is TRBV19 and J is TRBJ1-4; 7 bases align to TRBD1. Unmatched junction bases numbered 14, after V lost 7 bases and J lost 0 bases. The CDR3 contains 18 residues. Germline V gene lookup returns CDR1 LNHDA and CDR2 SQIVND (reference sequence). CDR3 sequence reads: CASNLGGVIYPTNEKLFF. For the CDR3, the DNA is TGTGCCAGTAATCTAGGGGGCGTAATCTATCCAACTAATGAAAAACTGTTTTTT. The full variable domain, completed using reference TRBV19 and TRBJ1-4, is DGGITQSPKYLFRKEGQNVTLSCEQNLNHDAMYWYRQDPGQGLRLIYYSQIVNDFQKGDIAEGYSVSREKKESFPLTVTSAQKNPTAFYLCASNLGGVIYPTNEKLFFGSGTQLSVL.

There are many counts of this clonotype. This chain joins TRBV7-2 and TRBJ2-5; 12 nucleotides line up with TRBD2. CDR1 SGHTA and CDR2 FQGNSA come from the germline V gene. The CDR3 spans 16 residues. V was clipped by 1 base and J by 1 base; unmatched bases: 1. CDR3 region: CASSLGGLAGQETQYF. CDR3 bases: TGTGCCAGCAGCTTAGGGGGACTAGCGGGCCAAGAGACCCAGTACTTC.

This clonotype was counted a few times. A read error may explain this, as a much larger clone is one base away. V usage is TRBV5-1 and J usage is TRBJ2-1, with D perhaps TRBD1 (6 bases). The better agreement between TRBJ2-7 and the DNA end casts doubt on the J call. The CDR3 spans 14 residues. Per germline, CDR1 SGHRS and CDR2 YFSETQ. The CDR3: CASSLMGAYNEQYF. The CDR3 DNA is TGCGCCAGCAGCTTGATGGGGGCCTACAATGAGCAGTACTTC.

The chain joins TRBV5-1 to TRBJ1-5; weak D call: TRBD1 (5 bases). V was shortened by 4 bases and J by 2 bases, with 16 bases between the two germline ends. There are 16 residues in the CDR3. Germline V gives CDR1 SGHRS, CDR2 YFSETQ. CDR3 residues: CASSPGLSPCNQPQHF. The CDR3 coding sequence is TGCGCCAGCAGCCCGGGACTCTCTCCATGCAATCAGCCCCAGCATTTT.

This clonotype was counted ten times or more. J is TRBJ2-7 and V is TRBV5-1, with D unresolved. Germline assignment: CDR1 SGHRS and CDR2 YFSETQ. There are 16 residues in the CDR3. The V gene lost 1 base and the J gene lost 3 bases, with 17 bases spanning the gap. The CDR3, as DNA: TGCGCCAGCAGCTTGTCTCCACAGTTGGGGTACTACGAGCAGTACTTC. Translated, it gives CASSLSPQLGYYEQYF.

V usage is TRBV14 and J usage is TRBJ1-2; D call uncertain. V lost 1 base, J lost 8 bases, and 11 bases lay in between. Germline assignment: CDR1 SGHDN and CDR2 FVKESK. This CDR3 region has 13 residues. This CDR3 is CASSQVRARGYTF. In nucleotides, the CDR3 is TGTGCCAGCAGCCAAGTGCGAGCTCGGGGCTACACCTTC.

In this sample, this clonotype turned up a few times. A single base separates this from a much larger clone, so it may be a read error. The chain carries TRBV18 and TRBJ2-7, with D possibly being TRBD1 or TRBD2 (5 bases each). Per the germline V gene, CDR1 is KGHSH and CDR2 is LQKENI. The CDR3 has 13 residues. CDR3 in DNA: TGTGCCGGCTCATCCGGGACCTCCTACGAGCAGTACTTC. This sequence encodes CAGSSGTSYEQYF.

As regards this clonotype: A much bigger clone sits one base away, suggesting this may be a read error. The rearrangement links TRBV4-3 to TRBJ1-2; 10 bases are a match to TRBD1. CDR1 and CDR2 (germline): LGHNA, YSLEER. The CDR3 loop spans 17 amino acids. V gave up 1 base and J gave up 4 bases; unmatched junction bases: 9. This CDR3 is CASSQAGQGKPGYGYTF. CDR3 DNA: TGCGCCAGCAGCCAAGCGGGACAGGGGAAACCCGGCTATGGCTACACCTTC.

The chain is built from TRBV20-1 and TRBJ2-5, with 9 bases identical to TRBD1. The V gene's germline CDR1 is DFQATT and CDR2 SNEGSKA (reference sequence). There are 17 residues in the CDR3. After removal of 0 bases from V and 5 bases from J, the junction contained 13 bases not matched to a gene. CDR3 residues: CSARELIGTGRLETQYF. Here the CDR3 DNA reads TGCAGTGCTAGAGAGTTAATAGGGACAGGGAGATTGGAGACCCAGTACTTC.

This clonotype was detected only a few times. The rearrangement uses TRBV11-2 and TRBJ1-1, with D possibly TRBD1 on 6 matching bases. CDR3 length: 14 residues. Germline assignment: CDR1 SGHAT and CDR2 FQNNGV. V was clipped by 0 bases and J by 7 bases, with 12 bases between them. The chain's CDR3 is CASSLDRGRLEAFF. The CDR3 DNA sequence: TGTGCCAGCAGCTTAGACAGGGGAAGACTTGAAGCTTTCTTT.

This clonotype was detected ten times or more. This chain uses TRBV20-1 with TRBJ2-4; 7 bases line up with TRBD2. Germline lookup yields CDR1 DFQATT and CDR2 SNEGSKA (reference sequence). This CDR3 is 14 amino acids long. The J segment lost 4 bases and the V segment lost 3 bases, leaving 6 bases of the junction unmatched. The CDR3 sequence: CSASYGGTKNIQYF. CDR3 nucleotides: TGCAGTGCTAGCTACGGGGGGACGAAAAACATTCAGTACTTC.

Ten or more counts support this clonotype. The chain joins TRBV18 to TRBJ1-1; 7 bases match TRBD1. The CDR3 runs to 11 residues. V was pared by 3 bases and J by 8 bases, with 0 bases of the junction left unmatched. Germline CDR1 is KGHSH and CDR2 is LQKENI. The CDR3 spells CASSPDREAFF. CDR3 DNA: TGTGCCAGCTCACCGGACAGGGAAGCTTTCTTT. Supplemented by reference TRBV18 and TRBJ1-1, the full variable domain reads NAGVMQNPRHLVRRRGQEARLRCSPMKGHSHVYWYRQLPEEGLKFMVYLQKENIIDESGMPKERFSAEFPKEGPSILRIQQVVRGDSAAYFCASSPDREAFFGQGTRLTVV.

This clonotype occurred a few times. The chain employs TRBV7-8 and TRBJ1-5; D gene ambiguous. V was shortened by 6 bases and J by 5 bases, with 5 bases between the two germline ends. Germline CDR1 is SGHVS and CDR2 is FQNEAQ. The CDR3 runs to 11 residues. Written as DNA, the CDR3 is TGTGCCAGCAGATTGGATCAGCCCCAGCATTTT. It encodes CASRLDQPQHF.

A remark on this clonotype: One end of the junction is discordant with germline, which a read error may explain. The chain is built from TRBV6-2 or TRBV6-3 and TRBJ2-5, with a weak D call TRBD1 (6 bases). The CDR3 is 15 residues long. CDR1 and CDR2 (germline): MNHEY, SVGEGT. CDR3 region: CAGSFPRTASYGQYF. CDR3 coding DNA: TGTGCCGGCAGTTTCCCTAGGACAGCCTCCTACGGGCAGTACTTC.

This chain uses TRBV28 with TRBJ1-1; 12 bases are shared with TRBD1. This CDR3 has 14 amino acids. V lost 6 bases and J lost 4; bases outside the gene matches: 3. Germline CDR1 is MDHEN and CDR2 is SYDVKM. CDR3 DNA sequence: TGTGCCAGCAGGGGACAGGGGGCATTCACTGAAGCTTTCTTT. This gives the protein CASRGQGAFTEAFF. The full variable domain, with the rest looked up from reference TRBV28 and TRBJ1-1, is DVKVTQSSRYLVKRTGEKVFLECVQDMDHENMFWYRQDPGLGLRLIYFSYDVKMKEKGDIPEGYSVSREKKERFSLILESASTNQTSMYLCASRGQGAFTEAFFGQGTRLTVV.